Only one count was recorded for the clone carrying this T cell receptor beta chain. Its cognate antigen is unknown. Repertoires were generated with immunoSEQ multiplex PCR, while TCRdb's copy carries only in-frame clones and drops some. The sample carries about 2 million clones, over 85% recorded once. These data are taken from a study of shared clonotypes between healthy human individuals. Overall study context: There were three CD4 naive, three CD4 memory, two CD8 naive and one CD8 memory plates per donor. Regarding the study as a whole: It was the non-shared clonotypes that had lower generation probabilities than clonotypes shared by all four donors. Researchers found naive subsets generally carried larger estimated richness than memory subsets.

The sample comprised naive CD4+ T cells sorted from blood. As for subset: CD45RA+ positively selected. The sequence was obtained from a man between 18 and 35 years old in good health.

The CDR3 region is CASSDGTRGCRYEQYF. CDR3 DNA sequence: TGTGCCAGCAGTGATGGGACAAGGGGCTGTAGGTACGAGCAGTACTTC. V is TRBV25-1 and J is TRBJ2-7, with D perhaps TRBD1 (6 bases). The ends were cut back, 3 bases at V and 4 bases at J, with 19 bases in the middle. Germline V gives CDR1 MGHDK, CDR2 SYGVNS. The length of the CDR3 is 16 residues.